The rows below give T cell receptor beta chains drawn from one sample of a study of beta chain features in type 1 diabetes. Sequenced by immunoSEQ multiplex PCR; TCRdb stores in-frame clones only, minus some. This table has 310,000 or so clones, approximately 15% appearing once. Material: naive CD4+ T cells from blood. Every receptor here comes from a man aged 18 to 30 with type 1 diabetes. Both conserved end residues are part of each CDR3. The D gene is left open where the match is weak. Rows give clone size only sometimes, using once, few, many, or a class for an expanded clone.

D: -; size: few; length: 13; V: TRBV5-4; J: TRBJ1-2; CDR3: CASSLGSNYGYTF; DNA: TGTGCCAGCAGCTTGGGCAGTAACTATGGCTACACCTTC
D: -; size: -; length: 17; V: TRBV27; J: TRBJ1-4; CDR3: CASSHLSPTGINEKLFF; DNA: TGTGCCAGCAGTCACCTCTCACCGACAGGCATCAATGAAAAACTGTTTTTT
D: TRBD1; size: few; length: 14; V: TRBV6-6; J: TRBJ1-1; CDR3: CASSYSDRGTEAFF; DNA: TGTGCCAGCAGTTACTCGGACAGGGGCACTGAAGCTTTCTTT
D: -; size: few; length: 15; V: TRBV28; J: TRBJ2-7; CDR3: CASSLGGRLVGEQYF; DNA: TGTGCCAGCAGTTTAGGTGGGAGGCTCGTGGGGGAGCAGTACTTC
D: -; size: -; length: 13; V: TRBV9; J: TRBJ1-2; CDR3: CASSVAGAVGYTF; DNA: TGTGCCAGCAGCGTAGCAGGTGCAGTGGGCTACACCTTC
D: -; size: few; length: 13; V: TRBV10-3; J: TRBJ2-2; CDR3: CATLARATGELFF; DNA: TGTGCCACTCTGGCTAGAGCCACCGGGGAGCTGTTTTTT
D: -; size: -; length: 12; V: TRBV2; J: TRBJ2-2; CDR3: CASRLNTGELFF; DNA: TGTGCCAGCAGACTGAACACCGGGGAGCTGTTTTTT
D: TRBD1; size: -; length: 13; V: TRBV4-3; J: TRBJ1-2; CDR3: CASSQRTGRGYTF; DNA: TGCGCCAGCAGCCAGAGGACAGGGAGAGGCTACACCTTC
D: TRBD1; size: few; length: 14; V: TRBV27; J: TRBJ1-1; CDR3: CASSFTGGHTEAFF; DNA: TGTGCCAGCAGTTTCACAGGGGGACACACTGAAGCTTTCTTT
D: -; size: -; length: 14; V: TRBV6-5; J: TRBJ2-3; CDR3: CASSRTFGSDTQYF; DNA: TGTGCCAGCAGCCGTACATTTGGCTCAGATACGCAGTATTTT
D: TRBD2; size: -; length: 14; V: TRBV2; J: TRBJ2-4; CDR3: CASSLEGGGNIQYF; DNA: TGTGCCAGCAGTCTCGAGGGCGGGGGAAACATTCAGTACTTC
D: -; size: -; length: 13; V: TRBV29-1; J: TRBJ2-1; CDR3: CSVRTSSYNEQFF; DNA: TGCAGCGTACGTACCAGCTCCTACAATGAGCAGTTCTTC
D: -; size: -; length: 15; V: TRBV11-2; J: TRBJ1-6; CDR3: CASSAIRGARPPLHF; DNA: TGTGCCAGCAGCGCTATAAGGGGCGCGAGGCCACCCCTCCACTTT
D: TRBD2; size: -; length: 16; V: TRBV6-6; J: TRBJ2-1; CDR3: CASTPPTSGGNNEQFF; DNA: TGTGCCAGCACCCCCCCCACTAGCGGGGGGAACAATGAGCAGTTCTTC
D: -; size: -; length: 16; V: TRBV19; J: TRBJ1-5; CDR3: CASSFWSGVSNQPQHF; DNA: TGTGCCAGTAGTTTCTGGTCGGGGGTCAGCAATCAGCCCCAGCATTTT
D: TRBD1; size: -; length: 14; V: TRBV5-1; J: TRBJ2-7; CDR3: CASSFRTGDYEQYF; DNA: TGCGCCAGCAGCTTCAGGACAGGGGACTACGAGCAGTACTTC
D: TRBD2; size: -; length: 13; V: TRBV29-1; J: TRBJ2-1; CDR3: CSEVAGRNNEQFF; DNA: TGCAGCGAGGTAGCGGGGAGAAACAATGAGCAGTTCTTC
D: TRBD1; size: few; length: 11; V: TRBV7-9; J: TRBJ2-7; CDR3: CASSSGTAQYF; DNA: TGTGCCAGCAGCTCAGGGACAGCGCAGTACTTC
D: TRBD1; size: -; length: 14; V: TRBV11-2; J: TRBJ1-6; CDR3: CASSPGQKNSPLHF; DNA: TGTGCCAGCAGCCCGGGACAGAAAAATTCACCCCTCCACTTT
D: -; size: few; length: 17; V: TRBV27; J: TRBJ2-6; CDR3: CASSFHFFGSGANVLTF; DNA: TGTGCCAGCAGTTTTCATTTTTTCGGCTCTGGGGCCAACGTCCTGACTTTC
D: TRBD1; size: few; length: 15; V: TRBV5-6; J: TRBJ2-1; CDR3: CASSMDRGIYNEQFF; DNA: TGTGCCAGCAGCATGGACAGGGGCATTTACAATGAGCAGTTCTTC
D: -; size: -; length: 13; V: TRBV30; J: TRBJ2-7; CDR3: CAWSVHSVPQQYF; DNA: TGTGCCTGGAGTGTACATAGCGTGCCTCAGCAGTACTTC
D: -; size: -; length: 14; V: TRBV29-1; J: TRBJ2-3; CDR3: CSVEDPIGGDTQYF; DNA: TGCAGCGTTGAAGACCCAATCGGAGGGGATACGCAGTATTTT
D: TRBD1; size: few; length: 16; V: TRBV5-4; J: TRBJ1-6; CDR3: CASSHKGQGHNSPLHF; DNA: TGTGCCAGCAGCCACAAGGGACAGGGCCACAATTCACCCCTCCACTTT
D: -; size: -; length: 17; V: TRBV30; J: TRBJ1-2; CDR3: CAWSVRRGTGPNYGYTF; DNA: TGTGCCTGGAGTGTACGGAGAGGAACAGGGCCCAACTATGGCTACACCTTC
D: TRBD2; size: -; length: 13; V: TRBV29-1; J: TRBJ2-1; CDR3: CSVASGIYNEQFF; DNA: TGCAGCGTTGCTAGCGGGATCTACAATGAGCAGTTCTTC
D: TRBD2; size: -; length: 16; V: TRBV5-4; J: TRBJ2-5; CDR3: CASSPLPSGNGETQYF; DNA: TGTGCCAGCAGCCCGCTTCCTAGCGGGAACGGGGAGACCCAGTACTTC
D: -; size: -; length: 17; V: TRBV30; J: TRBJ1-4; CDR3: CAWNRRWGTPLGEKLFF; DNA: TGTGCCTGGAACCGAAGGTGGGGGACTCCGCTTGGGGAAAAACTGTTTTTT
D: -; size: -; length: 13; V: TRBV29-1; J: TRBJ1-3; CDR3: CSVGGFSGNTIYF; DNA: TGCAGCGTTGGCGGATTCTCTGGAAACACCATATATTTT
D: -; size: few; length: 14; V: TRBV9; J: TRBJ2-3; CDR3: CASSASQALDTQYF; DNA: TGTGCCAGCAGCGCTTCTCAGGCCTTGGATACGCAGTATTTT
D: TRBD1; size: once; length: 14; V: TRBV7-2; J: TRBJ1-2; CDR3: CASSKDRGSYGYTF; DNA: TGTGCCAGCAGCAAAGACAGGGGTTCCTATGGCTACACCTTC
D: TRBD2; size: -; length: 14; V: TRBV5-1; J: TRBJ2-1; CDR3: CASSNGTSGREQFF; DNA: TGCGCCAGCAGCAACGGGACTAGCGGGCGTGAGCAGTTCTTC
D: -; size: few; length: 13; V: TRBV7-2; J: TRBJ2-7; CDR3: CASSRYTDYEQYF; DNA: TGTGCCAGCAGCCGATACACCGACTACGAGCAGTACTTC
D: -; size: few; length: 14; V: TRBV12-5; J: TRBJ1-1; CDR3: CASGFGRPNTEAFF; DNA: TGTGCTAGTGGTTTCGGCAGGCCTAACACTGAAGCTTTCTTT
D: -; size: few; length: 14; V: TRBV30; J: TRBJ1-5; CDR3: CAWSVGGSNQPQHF; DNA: TGTGCCTGGAGTGTAGGAGGTTCCAATCAGCCCCAGCATTTT
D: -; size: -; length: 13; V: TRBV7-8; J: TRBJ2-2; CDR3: CASSLTYTGELFF; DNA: TGTGCCAGCAGCTTAACTTACACCGGGGAGCTGTTTTTT
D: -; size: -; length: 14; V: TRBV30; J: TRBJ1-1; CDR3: CAWRHAVRNTEAFF; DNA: TGTGCCTGGAGACACGCGGTCAGGAACACTGAAGCTTTCTTT
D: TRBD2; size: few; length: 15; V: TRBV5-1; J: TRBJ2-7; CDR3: CASSSISGGSYEQYF; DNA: TGCGCCAGCAGCTCGATTAGCGGGGGGTCCTACGAGCAGTACTTC
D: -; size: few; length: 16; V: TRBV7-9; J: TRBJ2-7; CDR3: CASSASRQGLSYEQYF; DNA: TGTGCCAGCAGCGCGAGTCGACAGGGACTCTCCTACGAGCAGTACTTC
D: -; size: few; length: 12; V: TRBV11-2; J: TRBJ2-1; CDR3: CASSLDRRYPFF; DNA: TGTGCCAGCAGCTTAGACAGGAGGTATCCGTTCTTC
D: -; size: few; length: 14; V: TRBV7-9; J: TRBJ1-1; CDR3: CASSLQGGGTEAFF; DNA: TGTGCCAGCAGCTTACAAGGGGGGGGAACTGAAGCTTTCTTT
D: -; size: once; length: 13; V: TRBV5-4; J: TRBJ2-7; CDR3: CASSFNPTYEQYF; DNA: TGTGCCAGCAGCTTCAATCCAACCTACGAGCAGTACTTC
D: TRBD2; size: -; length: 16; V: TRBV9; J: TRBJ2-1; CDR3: CASSVALAGVVNEQFF; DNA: TGTGCCAGCAGCGTAGCTCTAGCGGGAGTAGTCAATGAGCAGTTCTTC
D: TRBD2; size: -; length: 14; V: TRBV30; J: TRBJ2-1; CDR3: CAWRTSGSYNEQFF; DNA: TGTGCCTGGCGGACTAGCGGGAGTTACAATGAGCAGTTCTTC
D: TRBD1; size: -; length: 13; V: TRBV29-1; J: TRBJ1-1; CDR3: CSATGRWNTEAFF; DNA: TGCAGCGCGACAGGGCGATGGAACACTGAAGCTTTCTTT